This T cell receptor (beta chain) was sequenced for a study of blood T cell repertoires in COVID-19. Study information: Acute-phase and convalescent COVID-19 samples originated in the United States, Italy and Spain. PBMCs, B-cell-depleted T cells, or T cells were the source of the cDNA or gDNA that made up the material.

In the original processing: Reference gene primer amplification gave estimated nucleated cell counts. Profiled with immunoSEQ multiplex PCR; TCRdb holds only in-frame clones, not every one. That table supplies the V and J calls and clone size; D and trimming were determined from the DNA. The sample lists 210,000 or so clones, about 83% seen once, with 2.5% to 3.5% in the top ten. This sequence was found in a man aged 50-59 years with active or convalescent COVID-19. Material: peripheral blood.

Here the CDR3 reads CASSYGQGEGYTF. The CDR3 DNA sequence: TGTGCCAGCAGCTATGGACAGGGCGAAGGCTACACCTTC. The chain joins TRBV5-5 to TRBJ1-2, with 8 bases identical to TRBD1. V lost 3 bases, J lost 8 bases, and 6 bases stayed unmatched. Looked up from germline, CDR1 is SGHKS and CDR2 is YYEKEE (reference sequence). This CDR3 is built from 13 residues.